This TCR beta chain is drawn from a study of radiation and T cells in renal cell carcinoma. Study conclusions and caveats: Without pretreatment biopsies, baseline tumor clonotype presence was undetermined.

Germline V CDR1 and CDR2: MDHEN, SYDVKM. The CDR3 is 11 residues long. The V and J ends lost 6 bases and 6 bases respectively, with 9 bases between them. With respect to this clone: Its antigen is as yet unknown.

Sequencing used immunoSEQ multiplex PCR; TCRdb keeps in-frame clones, though not all of them. The sample lists 120,000 to 150,000 clones; approximately 86% were seen once. Time point indicated: blood 4 weeks post-SBRT, at nephrectomy. Noted treatment: 15 Gy SBRT to primary tumor, nephrectomy 4 weeks later. Nephrectomy followed 15 Gy stereotactic body radiation by 4 weeks. This renal cell carcinoma was of the clear cell type. The chain recombines TRBV28 with TRBJ2-7; D unresolved. This TCR came from a woman aged 50 to 60 with renal cell carcinoma. The sample in question was blood, obtained from a patient whose treatment included radiotherapy and nephrectomy. The CDR3 DNA sequence: TGTGCCAGCAGCCCTCTTGGCGAGCAGTACTTC. This gives the protein CASSPLGEQYF.